The rows below give T cell receptor beta chains drawn from one sample of a study of blood T cell repertoires in COVID-19. Clones were sequenced by immunoSEQ multiplex PCR, and TCRdb holds only the in-frame ones, with some missing. The sample has roughly 120,000 clones, 80% seen once. The sequenced sample was peripheral blood. These receptors originate from a man aged 70 or older with acute or convalescent COVID-19. CDR3s include the opening cysteine and the closing phenylalanine or tryptophan. A D gene is named only where the DNA matches it firmly. Clone size appears in some rows only: once, few, many, or a class for an expanded clone.

V gene,D gene,clone size,CDR3 length,J gene,CDR3 DNA,CDR3 protein
TRBV12-3/TRBV12-4,NA,NA,13,TRBJ2-7,TGTGCCAGCAGTCCCGGACAGATCTCCGAGCAGTACTTC,CASSPGQISEQYF
TRBV10-3,NA,NA,13,TRBJ1-2,TGTGCCATCAGTGAGGGTGGAGCGTATGGCTACACCTTC,CAISEGGAYGYTF
TRBV18,TRBD1,NA,13,TRBJ1-1,TGTGCCAGCTCACCGGGACAGGGGGCGCAAACTTTCTTT,CASSPGQGAQTFF
TRBV6-5,TRBD1,NA,14,TRBJ1-4,TGTGCCAGCAAGAGACAGGGAACTAATGAAAAACTGTTTTTT,CASKRQGTNEKLFF
TRBV5-1,NA,NA,14,TRBJ2-7,TGCGCCAGCAGCCCCAGTCCGGGTACCTACGAGCAGTACTTC,CASSPSPGTYEQYF
TRBV15,TRBD2,once,17,TRBJ2-2,TGTGCCACCAGCAGAAGTCCGACTAGCAAGGGCACCGGGGAGCTGTTTTTT,CATSRSPTSKGTGELFF
TRBV6-5,TRBD1,NA,14,TRBJ1-1,TGTGCCAGCAGGACCGGGACAGCCAACACTGAAGCTTTCTTT,CASRTGTANTEAFF
TRBV5-1,NA,once,15,TRBJ2-7,TGCGCCAGCAGCCCTCAGGGGCCGGCCACCTACGAGCAGTACTTC,CASSPQGPATYEQYF
TRBV11-1,TRBD1,NA,16,TRBJ2-2,TGTGCCAGCAGACTAGTAGGACAGGGTCGGACCGGGGAGCTGTTTTTT,CASRLVGQGRTGELFF
TRBV11-3,TRBD2,NA,15,TRBJ2-1,TGTGCCAGCAGCTCGGGACTAGGTGGCTACAATGAGCAGTTCTTC,CASSSGLGGYNEQFF
TRBV5-8,NA,NA,17,TRBJ1-4,TGTGCCAGCAGCTTGGGTAGCTGGACTCCAACTAATGAAAAACTGTTTTTT,CASSLGSWTPTNEKLFF
TRBV5-1,NA,few,14,TRBJ1-4,TGCGCCAGCAAAGGGATGGGGGCAGGTGAAAAACTGTTTTTT,CASKGMGAGEKLFF
TRBV6-1,NA,NA,18,TRBJ1-4,TGTGCCAGCAGTGTGGTCGGACAGTGGGGTTGGACTAATGAAAAACTGTTTTTT,CASSVVGQWGWTNEKLFF